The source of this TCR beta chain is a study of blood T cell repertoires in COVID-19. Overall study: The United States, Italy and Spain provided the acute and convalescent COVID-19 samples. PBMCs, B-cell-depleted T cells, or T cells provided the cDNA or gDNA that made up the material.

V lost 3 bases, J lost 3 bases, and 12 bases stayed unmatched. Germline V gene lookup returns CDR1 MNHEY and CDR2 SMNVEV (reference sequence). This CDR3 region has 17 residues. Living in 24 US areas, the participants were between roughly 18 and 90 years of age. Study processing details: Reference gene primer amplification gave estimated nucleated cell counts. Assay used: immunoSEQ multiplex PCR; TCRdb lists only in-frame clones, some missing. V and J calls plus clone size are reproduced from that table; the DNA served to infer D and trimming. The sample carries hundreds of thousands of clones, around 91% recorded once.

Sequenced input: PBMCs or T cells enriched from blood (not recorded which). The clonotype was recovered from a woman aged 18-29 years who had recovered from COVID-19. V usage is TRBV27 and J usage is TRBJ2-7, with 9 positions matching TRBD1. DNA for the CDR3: TGTGCCAGCAGTTTCCTAGCCGGGACAGGGAAAGGCTACGAGCAGTACTTC. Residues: CASSFLAGTGKGYEQYF.